These 23 T cell receptor beta chains originate from one sample sequenced in a study of blood T cell repertoires in COVID-19. The table came from immunoSEQ multiplex PCR; TCRdb's copy has only in-frame clones and leaves some out. Seen here are more than 55,000 clones, around 90% observed once, and the top ten hold approximately 16%. The sample comprised peripheral blood. The receptor source for this set is a man older than 75 with acute or convalescent COVID-19.

The V and J genes are TRBV4-1 and TRBJ1-5; the D is unclear. V was cut by 0 bases and J by 7 bases, with 7 bases left in between. CDR1 and CDR2 from the germline V gene are MGHRA and YSYEKL. The CDR3 extends over 13 amino acids. CDR3 DNA: TGCGCCAGCAGCCAAGATGGCATCCAGCCCCAGCATTTT. Its protein is CASSQDGIQPQHF.

The chain couples TRBV9 to TRBJ2-6; TRBD1 matches 8 bases. J gave up 1 base and V 0 bases, and 6 bases lay outside the gene matches. The CDR3 covers 18 residues. CDR1 and CDR2 (germline): SGDLS, YYNGEE. The CDR3, as DNA: TGTGCCAGCAGCGTAGGACAGGGGCAAGGGTCTGGGGCCAACGTCCTGACTTTC. Translation: CASSVGQGQGSGANVLTF. The whole variable domain, filled in from reference TRBV9 and TRBJ2-6, reads DSGVTQTPKHLITATGQRVTLRCSPRSGDLSVYWYQQSLDQGLQFLIQYYNGEERAKGNILERFSAQQFPDLHSELNLSSLELGDSALYFCASSVGQGQGSGANVLTFGAGSRLTVL.

This chain connects TRBV7-9 to TRBJ1-6; D gene unclear. This CDR3 has 15 amino acids. Germline CDR1 SEHNR, CDR2 FQNEAQ (reference sequence). The V and J ends lost 1 base and 3 bases respectively, with 7 bases between them. The DNA of the CDR3 is TGTGCCAGCAGCTTAGGCGGGATCTATAATTCACCCCTCCACTTT. Translated: CASSLGGIYNSPLHF.

The rearrangement links TRBV7-8 to TRBJ2-2, with TRBD2 identical over 11 bases. The V gene's germline CDR1 is SGHVS and CDR2 FQNEAQ. The CDR3 totals 19 residues. V lost 2 bases and J lost 4; bases outside the gene matches: 12. CDR3 sequence: CASSLQTLTSGEFTGELFF. The CDR3 DNA reads TGTGCCAGCAGCTTACAAACCCTGACTAGCGGGGAGTTCACCGGGGAGCTGTTTTTT.

The V call is TRBV10-3, the J call TRBJ1-5; D is perhaps TRBD1 (6 bases). V shed 4 bases and J shed 0 bases, with 7 bases lying between them. Germline V gives CDR1 ENHRY, CDR2 SYGVKD. The CDR3 contains 14 residues. The CDR3 DNA reads TGTGCCATCAGTGCGGACAGTAGCAATCAGCCCCAGCATTTT. Protein sequence: CAISADSSNQPQHF.

The chain links TRBV4-1 to TRBJ2-7, with a weak D call TRBD2 (5 bases). The germline V and J ends were trimmed by 1 base and 6 bases, with 10 bases remaining between them. In germline, CDR1 is MGHRA, CDR2 YSYEKL. This CDR3 contains 13 residues. The CDR3 protein is CASSQVEGSEQYF. The CDR3 DNA reads as TGCGCCAGCAGCCAAGTTGAGGGTTCCGAGCAGTACTTC.

The chain uses TRBV5-1 and TRBJ2-7; 7 nucleotides line up with TRBD1. The CDR3 spans 14 residues. Germline CDR1 and CDR2: SGHRS and YFSETQ. Trimming at V came to 4 bases and at J to 2 bases, leaving 6 bases not matched to a gene. The CDR3 sequence: CASSPGQPAYEQYF. For the CDR3, the DNA is TGCGCCAGCAGCCCGGGACAGCCAGCCTACGAGCAGTACTTC. Filled out from reference TRBV5-1 and TRBJ2-7, the complete variable domain reads KAGVTQTPRYLIKTRGQQVTLSCSPISGHRSVSWYQQTPGQGLQFLFEYFSETQRNKGNFPGRFSGRQFSNSRSEMNVSTLELGDSALYLCASSPGQPAYEQYFGPGTRLTVT.

The chain links TRBV5-1 to TRBJ2-6, with 9 bases matching TRBD1. The CDR3 consists of 18 residues. J was trimmed by 0 bases and V by 2 bases; bases with no gene match: 6. From germline, CDR1 is SGHRS and CDR2 YFSETQ. Written as DNA, the CDR3 is TGCGCCAGCAGCTTAGACACAGGGGGCGGCTCTGGGGCCAACGTCCTGACTTTC. This sequence encodes CASSLDTGGGSGANVLTF.

This chain joins TRBV11-2 and TRBJ2-5; the match to TRBD2 covers 8 bases. After removal of 4 bases from V and 4 bases from J, the junction contained 20 bases not matched to a gene. CDR3 length: 19 residues. From germline, CDR1 is SGHAT and CDR2 FQNNGV. The CDR3 coding sequence is TGTGCCAGCAGCTGGGGGACCTCCCGCCGGGGGGGCTTGGGAGAGACCCAGTACTTC. It translates to CASSWGTSRRGGLGETQYF.

This chain uses TRBV9 with TRBJ2-3, with a weak D call TRBD1 (6 bases). The CDR3 consists of 15 residues. Trimming took 4 bases from V and 4 from J, leaving 16 bases between them. CDR1 and CDR2 from the germline V gene are SGDLS and YYNGEE. CDR3 sequence reads: CASSPTSQGSDTQYF. In DNA form, the CDR3 reads TGTGCCAGCAGCCCAACATCACAGGGTTCAGATACGCAGTATTTT.

V is TRBV2 and J is TRBJ1-1; TRBD1 might be the D (6 bases). Germline V gene data show CDR1 as SNHLY and CDR2 as FYNNEI. This CDR3 contains 14 residues. The V end lost 6 bases, the J end lost 0 bases, and 11 bases lay between the germline ends. This CDR3 reads CASRDAGVNTEAFF. For the CDR3, the DNA is TGTGCCAGCAGGGATGCAGGGGTGAACACTGAAGCTTTCTTT.

The chain has TRBV6-1 and TRBJ2-5, with TRBD1 matching over 9 bases. CDR1 is MNHNS, CDR2 SASEGT, per germline. J lost 5 bases, V lost 3 bases, and 10 bases had no gene match. The CDR3 covers 16 residues. The CDR3 reads CASSEDGTGQRETQYF. The DNA for the CDR3 is TGTGCCAGCAGTGAGGACGGGACAGGGCAGCGGGAGACCCAGTACTTC.

The chain uses TRBV14 and TRBJ1-6; D is unresolved. This CDR3 spans 13 amino acids. V shed 2 bases and J shed 7 bases, with 6 bases lying between them. The V gene's germline CDR1 is SGHDN and CDR2 FVKESK. The CDR3 DNA reads TGTGCCAGCAGCCAAAGAGTAAATTCACCCCTCCACTTT. Its translation is CASSQRVNSPLHF.

The gene calls are TRBV3-1 (or the pseudogene TRBV3-2) and TRBJ1-1; 8 bases line up with TRBD1. Germline-derived CDR1 and CDR2 are LGHDT and YNNKEL (reference sequence). The V gene end was trimmed by 1 base and the J gene end by 4 bases; junction bases not matched to a gene: 5. The CDR3 totals 15 residues. The CDR3 here is CASSQVPGGLTEAFF. CDR3 nucleotide sequence: TGTGCCAGCAGCCAAGTTCCAGGGGGCCTCACTGAAGCTTTCTTT.

The chain links TRBV3-1 (or the pseudogene TRBV3-2) to TRBJ2-5, with D perhaps matching TRBD1 (5 bases). The germline CDR1 and CDR2 sequences are LGHDT and YNNKEL (reference sequence). The CDR3 runs 15 residues. The germline V and J ends were trimmed by 1 base and 4 bases, with 13 bases remaining between them. CDR3 sequence: CASSQAAGQGETQYF. The CDR3 DNA reads TGTGCCAGCAGCCAAGCTGCCGGTCAGGGAGAGACCCAGTACTTC.

This clone came up a few times. The chain combines TRBV2 with TRBJ2-7, with 8 bases matching TRBD1. Germline lookup yields CDR1 SNHLY and CDR2 FYNNEI. The CDR3 spans 15 residues. Unmatched junction bases numbered 11, after V lost 7 bases and J lost 3 bases. The CDR3 protein is CASKGDRDRSYEQYF. The CDR3 DNA follows: TGTGCCAGCAAAGGGGACCGGGACAGGAGCTACGAGCAGTACTTC.

The CDR3 sequence is CASRTSYEQYF. The CDR3 coding sequence is TGTGCCAGCAGGACTTCCTACGAGCAGTACTTC. The chain is built from TRBV6-5 and TRBJ2-7; D remains unclear. This CDR3 has 11 residues. V lost 6 bases to trimming and J lost 1 base, with 4 bases between them. The germline gives CDR1 MNHEY, CDR2 SVGAGI.

This chain links TRBV9 with TRBJ2-3; 8 positions agree with TRBD1. Germline V gene lookup returns CDR1 SGDLS and CDR2 YYNGEE. The CDR3 runs to 15 residues. With 4 bases clipped from V and 1 base from J, the junction kept 5 bases outside the gene matches. The CDR3 protein is CASSPPGQGTDTQYF. The CDR3 DNA is TGTGCCAGCAGCCCCCCGGGACAGGGCACAGATACGCAGTATTTT.

The rearrangement links TRBV27 to TRBJ1-1; D is possibly TRBD1 (5 bases). Trimming took off 6 bases at V and 4 bases at J, with 9 bases between the two ends. The CDR3 extends over 12 amino acids. Germline values: CDR1 MNHEY, CDR2 SMNVEV (reference sequence). The CDR3 coding sequence is TGTGCCAGCAGAAGGGACTTCACTGAAGCTTTCTTT. Its protein is CASRRDFTEAFF.

This chain links TRBV6-4 with TRBJ2-1; D is possibly TRBD2 (5 bases). The V end lost 5 bases, the J end lost 7 bases, and 15 bases lay between the germline ends. Germline assignment: CDR1 MRHNA and CDR2 SNTAGT. The CDR3 has 14 amino acids. CDR3 sequence reads: CASSRDLGWNEQFF. The CDR3, as DNA: TGTGCCAGCAGTCGGGATCTAGGTTGGAATGAGCAGTTCTTC.

The chain combines TRBV6-1 with TRBJ2-2; 9 bases map to TRBD1. CDR3 length equals 16 residues. Germline-derived CDR1 and CDR2 are MNHNS and SASEGT. The J segment lost 6 bases and the V segment lost 4 bases, leaving 9 bases of the junction unmatched. The CDR3 protein is CASSAPGTGSPGELFF. CDR3 nucleotide sequence: TGTGCCAGCAGTGCCCCCGGGACAGGGTCCCCCGGGGAGCTGTTTTTT.

This clone was observed once. V gene TRBV5-3 combines with J gene TRBJ2-7; tentatively, D is TRBD1 (6 bases). TRBV5-3 is labeled an ORF, and its function is uncertain. The ends were cut back, 3 bases at V and 3 bases at J, with 19 bases in the middle. This CDR3 is 16 amino acids long. CDR3 DNA: TGTGCCAGAAGCTGTGGACAGCTCGGATCACACTACGAGCAGTACTTC. As protein: CARSCGQLGSHYEQYF.

The chain links TRBV19 to TRBJ2-6; D may be TRBD2 (6 bases). CDR3 size: 15 residues. Germline CDR1 is LNHDA and CDR2 is SQIVND (reference sequence). Between the trimmed V and J ends, which lost 6 bases and 2 bases, there was a span of 11 bases. The CDR3 region is CASRGPGAGANVLTF. CDR3 nucleotide sequence: TGTGCCAGTAGGGGGCCGGGAGCTGGGGCCAACGTCCTGACTTTC. Using reference TRBV19 and TRBJ2-6 for the parts outside the CDR3, the full variable domain is DGGITQSPKYLFRKEGQNVTLSCEQNLNHDAMYWYRQDPGQGLRLIYYSQIVNDFQKGDIAEGYSVSREKKESFPLTVTSAQKNPTAFYLCASRGPGAGANVLTFGAGSRLTVL.